The clone carrying this T cell receptor (beta chain) was seen only once. Its antigen remains unidentified. They isolated at least 6 million PBMCs from each sample. The data derive from a study of blood T cells in healthy people across ages. Notes on the study in general: What prevented conclusive comparison of naive and antigen-experienced cells was that PBMCs were unsorted.

Sample-barcoded 5' priming and a J-beta primer mix drove a second PCR of roughly 6 to 12 cycles. TCRdb reprocessed the 5' RACE reads via MiXCR and lists one record per CDR3 protein. The sample records some 860,000 distinct CDR3 sequences, roughly 50% being singletons. This CDR3 region has 13 residues. The V end was cut by 5 bases, the J end by 3 bases, with 11 bases between. Germline CDR1 is SGHVS and CDR2 is FNYEAQ. This TCR derives from a man aged 35-49 years in good health. V usage is TRBV7-6 and J usage is TRBJ2-7; possibly TRBD1 for D (6 bases). The material sequenced was blood. CDR3 loop: CASSVGGFYEQYF. For the CDR3, the DNA is TGTGCCAGCAGCGTAGGGGGTTTCTACGAGCAGTACTTC.